A single sample gave rise to the 13 T cell receptor beta chains below, sequenced in a study of blood T cell repertoires in COVID-19. The protocol was immunoSEQ multiplex PCR, while the TCRdb copy is restricted to in-frame clones and leaves out a portion. Among 120,000 to 150,000 clones, about four fifths were seen once, and the ten largest hold approximately 6.6%. The sample consisted of peripheral blood. These receptors all come from a human donor in a cohort sampled during active COVID-19.

This clone was observed once. CDR3 sequence (DNA): TGTGCCAGCTCACCGAGGGAGGCTAACTATGGCTACACCTTC. Protein: CASSPREANYGYTF. The chain employs TRBV18 and TRBJ1-2; the D is unclear. CDR1 is KGHSH, CDR2 LQKENI, per germline. This CDR3 is 14 amino acids long. Trimming removed 3 bases at V and 0 bases at J, with 8 bases between.

This CDR3 is CASSVTGQSNQPQHF. As DNA, the CDR3 is TGTGCCAGCAGCGTAACGGGACAGAGCAATCAGCCCCAGCATTTT. V usage is TRBV9 and J usage is TRBJ1-5; 7 bases match TRBD1. V shed 1 base and J 1 base; nucleotides not matched to a gene: 2. Germline V CDR1 and CDR2: SGDLS, YYNGEE. This CDR3 is 15 amino acids long.

The rearrangement links TRBV4-3 to TRBJ2-1; 8 bases map to TRBD1. Trimming at V came to 4 bases and at J to 4 bases, leaving 6 bases not matched to a gene. The CDR3 runs to 15 residues. Germline loops: CDR1 LGHNA, CDR2 YSLEER. For the CDR3, the DNA is TGCGCCAGCAGCCCAGCCAGGACAGGGTACAATGAGCAGTTCTTC. It specifies CASSPARTGYNEQFF.

This clone has just one count. J is TRBJ2-7 and V is TRBV24-1; 12 nucleotides match TRBD1. The germline V gene has CDR1 KGHDR and CDR2 SFDVKD. This CDR3 has 15 amino acids. V shed 7 bases, J shed 7 bases, and the junction held 10 bases outside the gene matches. CDR3 DNA sequence: TGTGCCACCAGCGACCCGGGACAGGGGGCATGGGAGCAGTACTTC. Its translation: CATSDPGQGAWEQYF.

The chain is built from TRBV6-5 and TRBJ2-7, with 7 bases that match TRBD1. This CDR3 has 14 amino acids. Germline loops: CDR1 MNHEY, CDR2 SVGAGI. The junction had 7 bases not matched to a gene; V was cut back by 6 bases and J by 2 bases. The CDR3 region is CASRLDRPPYEQYF. The CDR3 bases are TGTGCCAGCAGATTGGACAGGCCGCCCTACGAGCAGTACTTC.

The chain combines TRBV9 with TRBJ1-1; the D is unclear. Germline CDR1 reads SGDLS; CDR2 reads YYNGEE. The ends were cut back, 0 bases at V and 0 bases at J, with 6 bases in the middle. The CDR3 has 14 residues. This CDR3 reads CASSVDPLNTEAFF. In nucleotides, the CDR3 is TGTGCCAGCAGCGTAGATCCGTTGAACACTGAAGCTTTCTTT.

The chain employs TRBV28 and TRBJ1-2; no definite D call. The CDR3 covers 15 residues. Trimming took 10 bases from V and 5 from J, leaving 23 bases between them. Germline V gene data show CDR1 as MDHEN and CDR2 as SYDVKM. CDR3 amino acids: CATPLDGQDSYGYTF. The CDR3 bases are TGTGCCACCCCCTTAGATGGGCAGGACTCATATGGCTACACCTTC.

V and J are TRBV6-5 and TRBJ1-5; D ambiguous. Germline CDR1 is MNHEY and CDR2 is SVGAGI. Trimming cost V 10 bases and J 7 bases, with 17 bases left between them. This CDR3 region has 13 residues. CDR3 in amino acids: CATRVLGEQPQHF. For the CDR3, the DNA is TGTGCCACCCGGGTTCTGGGAGAACAGCCCCAGCATTTT.

The rearrangement uses TRBV6-6 and TRBJ2-1; a weak D match, TRBD2 (6 bases). V was clipped by 6 bases and J by 1 base, with 10 bases between them. Germline V gives CDR1 MNHNY, CDR2 SVGAGI (reference sequence). This CDR3 region has 14 residues. The CDR3 spells CASRRGESYNEQFF. The CDR3 region has the DNA TGTGCCAGCAGGCGGGGAGAGTCCTACAATGAGCAGTTCTTC.

The chain uses TRBV11-1 and TRBJ2-1; tentatively, D is TRBD1 (6 bases). The ends were cut back, 2 bases at V and 3 bases at J, with 11 bases in the middle. CDR1 is SGHAT and CDR2 is FQDESV in the germline V gene (reference sequence). The CDR3 runs 15 residues. CDR3 loop: CASSLRQGIYNEQFF. The CDR3 DNA reads as TGTGCCAGCAGCTTACGGCAGGGGATCTACAATGAGCAGTTCTTC.

The chain couples TRBV4-1 to TRBJ2-2, with D tentatively TRBD2 (6 bases). Deletions cut 1 base from V and 1 base from J, with 16 bases between. CDR3 length: 18 amino acids. Germline CDR1 is MGHRA and CDR2 is YSYEKL. The CDR3 loop is CASSQVWGGTGNTGELFF. As DNA, the CDR3 is TGCGCCAGCAGCCAAGTTTGGGGCGGGACGGGGAACACCGGGGAGCTGTTTTTT.

This sequence joins TRBV7-3 and TRBJ2-2, with D possibly TRBD1 on 5 matching bases. Per germline, CDR1 SGHTA and CDR2 FQGTGA. Between the trimmed V and J ends, which lost 5 bases and 4 bases, there was a span of 8 bases. The CDR3 has 13 amino acids. The CDR3 region is CASSAQGTGELFF. The CDR3 nucleotides are TGTGCCAGCAGCGCGCAGGGCACCGGGGAGCTGTTTTTT.

The V and J genes are TRBV3-1 (or the pseudogene TRBV3-2) and TRBJ1-2; D gene ambiguous. Trimming pared 0 bases from V and 8 bases from J, leaving 13 bases between. The CDR3 loop spans 14 amino acids. CDR1 and CDR2 from the germline V gene are LGHDT and YNNKEL (reference sequence). The CDR3 here is CASSQDWAQYGYTF. In DNA, the CDR3 is TGTGCCAGCAGCCAAGATTGGGCCCAGTACGGCTACACCTTC.